What follows are 32 T cell receptor beta chains derived from one specimen sequenced in a study of spatial heterogeneity in lung cancer. Whole-study results and caveats: Expanded alpha and beta TCR counts within tumors tracked tumor mutation counts.

Their target antigens are unknown. MiXCR, applied by TCRdb to the 5' RACE reads, yields one record per CDR3 protein. The sample includes around 16,000 distinct CDR3 sequences, 6.8% seen only once; the top ten take about 20%. Time point described: sample taken at primary tumor resection. Sequencing used lung tumor tissue, obtained at surgery. Receptor source: a female donor with early-stage non-small cell lung cancer.

Relative to its sample, this clonotype is medium-sized. The chain carries TRBV29-1 and TRBJ1-1; 7 bases match TRBD1. Germline trimming cut 7 bases from V and 1 base from J; bases unmatched to any gene: 6. The CDR3 contains 13 residues. Germline lookup yields CDR1 SQVTM and CDR2 ANQGSEA. The CDR3 here is CSAYRGWNTEAFF. For the CDR3, the DNA is TGCAGCGCTTACAGGGGCTGGAACACTGAAGCTTTCTTT. The entire variable domain, with the rest obtained from reference TRBV29-1 and TRBJ1-1, is as follows: SAVISQKPSRDICQRGTSLTIQCQVDSQVTMMFWYRQQPGQSLTLIATANQGSEATYESGFVIDKFPISRPNLTFSTLTVSNMSPEDSSIYLCSAYRGWNTEAFFGQGTRLTVV.

This clonotype was recorded many times. The J gene is TRBJ2-3, the V gene TRBV7-9; D gene unclear. CDR3 size: 14 residues. Trimming cost V 5 bases and J 5 bases, with 14 bases left between them. Per germline, CDR1 SEHNR and CDR2 FQNEAQ (reference sequence). In DNA, the CDR3 is TGTGCCAGCAGCCCCTGGACGGCGGAAGATACGCAGTATTTT. Its protein is CASSPWTAEDTQYF.

This clonotype appeared many times. The chain uses TRBV28 and TRBJ2-1; D gene unclear. V lost 3 bases to trimming and J lost 6 bases, with 3 bases between them. CDR1 is MDHEN, CDR2 SYDVKM, per germline. The CDR3 is 11 amino acids. CDR3 sequence: CASSFPNEQFF. CDR3 coding DNA: TGTGCCAGCAGTTTCCCCAATGAGCAGTTCTTC.

This clonotype occurred many times. This sequence joins TRBV28 and TRBJ1-2, with TRBD1 matching over 10 bases. Germline-derived CDR1 and CDR2 are MDHEN and SYDVKM. CDR3 length equals 15 residues. Losses at the gene ends were 6 bases for V and 2 bases for J; bases not matched to a gene: 6. The CDR3 sequence: CASSVGTGVNYGYTF. The CDR3 nucleotides are TGTGCCAGCAGCGTAGGGACAGGGGTCAACTATGGCTACACCTTC.

This clonotype has a count of ten or more. The chain has TRBV5-1 and TRBJ1-1; tentatively, D is TRBD1 (6 bases). This CDR3 is 17 amino acids long. Germline values: CDR1 SGHRS, CDR2 YFSETQ. The V end was cut by 4 bases, the J end by 2 bases, with 21 bases between. CDR3 nucleotide sequence: TGCGCCAGCAGCCCCTGGGGCCGAGGGGGGGCAAACACTGAAGCTTTCTTT. Its protein is CASSPWGRGGANTEAFF.

This clonotype was picked up many times. The chain has TRBV28 and TRBJ1-2; possibly TRBD1 for D (6 bases). Between the trimmed V and J ends, which lost 3 bases and 4 bases, there was a span of 9 bases. Germline V CDR1 and CDR2: MDHEN, SYDVKM. CDR3 length equals 13 residues. The CDR3 DNA follows: TGTGCCAGCAGTTTCCGGGGGCTCTATGGCTACACCTTC. Protein: CASSFRGLYGYTF.

This clonotype was observed many times. The chain joins TRBV7-9 to TRBJ2-7; the match to TRBD1 covers 7 bases. Germline V gives CDR1 SEHNR, CDR2 FQNEAQ (reference sequence). Trimming at V came to 5 bases and at J to 3 bases, leaving 7 bases not matched to a gene. The CDR3 spans 14 residues. This chain's CDR3 is CASSRPAGGYEQYF. CDR3 nucleotide sequence: TGTGCCAGCAGCCGCCCAGCAGGGGGCTACGAGCAGTACTTC. The complete variable domain, with remaining parts taken from reference TRBV7-9 and TRBJ2-7, reads DTGVSQNPRHKITKRGQNVTFRCDPISEHNRLYWYRQTLGQGPEFLTYFQNEAQLEKSRLLSDRFSAERPKGSFSTLEIQRTEQGDSAMYLCASSRPAGGYEQYFGPGTRLTVT.

This clonotype counts as medium-sized. The chain couples TRBV7-3 to TRBJ2-3; possibly TRBD1 for D (6 bases). V was shortened by 7 bases and J by 0 bases, with 14 bases between the two germline ends. CDR1 and CDR2 (germline): SGHTA, FQGTGA. The CDR3 totals 15 residues. DNA for the CDR3: TGTGCCAGCACCATTGGGGGCTCAAGCACAGATACGCAGTATTTT. Translating gives CASTIGGSSTDTQYF. The complete variable domain, with remaining parts taken from reference TRBV7-3 and TRBJ2-3, reads GAGVSQTPSNKVTEKGKYVELRCDPISGHTALYWYRQSLGQGPEFLIYFQGTGAADDSGLPNDRFFAVRPEGSVSTLKIQRTERGDSAVYLCASTIGGSSTDTQYFGPGTRLTVL.

This clonotype was seen repeatedly, ten times or more. The chain combines TRBV7-8 with TRBJ2-3; TRBD1 aligns across 7 bases. The CDR3 covers 18 residues. Germline CDR1 reads SGHVS; CDR2 reads FQNEAQ. The V gene end was trimmed by 1 base and the J gene end by 2 bases; junction bases not matched to a gene: 12. The CDR3 DNA is TGTGCCAGCAGCTTAGACTCAAGGGGGCAAAGGAACACAGATACGCAGTATTTT. Its protein product is CASSLDSRGQRNTDTQYF.

This clonotype was seen more than once but under ten times. This chain connects TRBV15 to TRBJ2-5; 8 bases map to TRBD1. Losses at the gene ends were 3 bases for V and 1 base for J; bases not matched to a gene: 4. The CDR3 runs to 15 residues. The germline V gene encodes CDR1 LNHNV and CDR2 YYDKDF (reference sequence). CDR3 in DNA: TGTGCCACCAGCAGTCGCGGGACAGGCCAAGAGACCCAGTACTTC. This codes for CATSSRGTGQETQYF.

This clonotype was seen ten or more times. The V call is TRBV29-1, the J call TRBJ2-7; D is perhaps TRBD1 (6 bases). CDR1 is SQVTM, CDR2 ANQGSEA, per germline. This CDR3 comprises 15 residues. V was pared by 3 bases and J by 3 bases, with 18 bases between. CDR3 in amino acids: CSVDGGTNSLYEQYF. The CDR3 coding sequence is TGCAGCGTTGATGGGGGCACCAACAGCCTCTACGAGCAGTACTTC.

This clonotype was detected ten times or more. CDR3 nucleotides: TGTGCCAGCAGACGAGGGGGCAATTACAATGAGCAGTTCTTC. Translated, it gives CASRRGGNYNEQFF. The J gene is TRBJ2-1, the V gene TRBV2; 7 bases map to TRBD1. J was trimmed by 4 bases and V by 6 bases; bases with no gene match: 6. This CDR3 comprises 14 residues. Looked up from germline, CDR1 is SNHLY and CDR2 is FYNNEI. Using reference TRBV2 and TRBJ2-1 for the parts outside the CDR3, the full variable domain is EPEVTQTPSHQVTQMGQEVILRCVPISNHLYFYWYRQILGQKVEFLVSFYNNEISEKSEIFDDQFSVERPDGSNFTLKIRSTKLEDSAMYFCASRRGGNYNEQFFGPGTRLTVL.

This clonotype was seen a handful of times. The V and J genes are TRBV9 and TRBJ1-1; 9 bases are shared with TRBD1. This CDR3 is 14 amino acids long. The trim removed 4 bases at V and 5 bases at J, leaving 6 bases unmatched. Germline loops: CDR1 SGDLS, CDR2 YYNGEE. For the CDR3, the DNA is TGTGCCAGCAGCAAAACCGGGACAGGGACTGAAGCTTTCTTT. Translation gives CASSKTGTGTEAFF.

This clonotype was counted at least ten times. V and J are TRBV5-1 and TRBJ2-1, with D maybe TRBD1 (6 bases). This CDR3 is 15 amino acids long. CDR1 and CDR2 from the germline V gene are SGHRS and YFSETQ. V lost 7 bases and J lost 0, with 14 bases in between. This chain's CDR3 is CASAGTDSSYNEQFF. CDR3 bases: TGCGCCAGCGCTGGGACGGACAGCTCCTACAATGAGCAGTTCTTC.

This clonotype was counted at least ten times. Here the CDR3 DNA reads TGCAGTGCTAGGAGGCTGGCGAACACCGGGGAGCTGTTTTTT. Translated, it gives CSARRLANTGELFF. The rearrangement links TRBV20-1 to TRBJ2-2; D unclear. Germline CDR1 reads DFQATT; CDR2 reads SNEGSKA (reference sequence). This CDR3 is built from 14 residues. V dropped 3 bases and J dropped 0 bases, with 8 bases sitting between them.

At least ten counts were recorded for this clonotype. This chain uses TRBV20-1 with TRBJ2-5; 9 bases map to TRBD2. CDR1 DFQATT and CDR2 SNEGSKA come from the germline V gene (reference sequence). Trimming at V came to 0 bases and at J to 5 bases, leaving 7 bases not matched to a gene. The CDR3 is 15 amino acids. The CDR3 reads CSARDWGTSQETQYF. In DNA form, the CDR3 reads TGCAGTGCTAGAGATTGGGGGACTAGCCAGGAGACCCAGTACTTC.

The sample holds a few counts of this clonotype. This chain joins TRBV5-1 and TRBJ2-7, with D possibly being TRBD1 or TRBD2 (5 bases each). The V and J ends lost 1 base and 3 bases respectively, with 20 bases between them. The CDR3 extends over 17 amino acids. CDR1 and CDR2 (germline): SGHRS, YFSETQ. CDR3 nucleotide sequence: TGCGCCAGCAGCTTGAAAGTTGCCGGGGCGGCCTTCTACGAGCAGTACTTC. It specifies CASSLKVAGAAFYEQYF.

Points on this clonotype: Lacking the conserved final phenylalanine or tryptophan, this CDR3 likely reflects a read error. The limits of the CDR3 on the DNA are not certain, so only TCRdb's listed CDR3 is given. V and J are TRBV29-1 and TRBJ1-4. Germline-derived CDR1 and CDR2 are SQVTM and ANQGSEA. The CDR3 totals 13 residues, both ends included. CDR3 protein: CSAGFSTNEKLFS.

This clonotype was picked up many times. The V and J genes are TRBV12-3 or TRBV12-4 and TRBJ2-5; D might be TRBD2 (5 bases). The CDR3 consists of 14 residues. V was cut by 0 bases and J by 2 bases, with 7 bases left in between. The CDR3 spells CASSLAGRQETQYF. The CDR3 bases are TGTGCCAGCAGTTTAGCAGGGAGACAAGAGACCCAGTACTTC.

This clonotype appeared a few times. This chain links TRBV18 with TRBJ1-1; D remains unclear. Germline V gene data show CDR1 as KGHSH and CDR2 as LQKENI. The CDR3 consists of 17 residues. V was cut by 2 bases and J by 0 bases, with 16 bases left in between. As DNA, the CDR3 is TGTGCCAGCTCACCAACAGTTAGCAGGAACCTGAACACTGAAGCTTTCTTT. This sequence encodes CASSPTVSRNLNTEAFF.

Ten or more counts support this clonotype. The chain combines TRBV27 with TRBJ2-1, with 15 bases fitting TRBD2. Trimming removed 8 bases from V and 4 bases from J; junction bases left unmatched: 6. The germline V gene encodes CDR1 MNHEY and CDR2 SMNVEV (reference sequence). The CDR3 covers 16 residues. The DNA for the CDR3 is TGTGCCAGCTCCGGACTAGCGGGGGGGCGGTACAATGAGCAGTTCTTC. The encoded protein is CASSGLAGGRYNEQFF.

This clonotype has ten or more counts. The chain carries TRBV29-1 and TRBJ2-3; TRBD2 might be the D (6 bases). The CDR3 is 11 residues long. The germline CDR1 and CDR2 sequences are SQVTM and ANQGSEA. CDR3 bases: TGCATGGGCGGGGTCGGGGAGGCGCAGTATTTT. Translating gives CMGGVGEAQYF.

This clonotype is medium-sized by share. The chain has TRBV10-3 and TRBJ1-2; no firm D call. The CDR3 is made up of 13 amino acids. In germline, CDR1 is ENHRY, CDR2 SYGVKD. V was shortened by 10 bases and J by 4 bases, with 16 bases between the two germline ends. The CDR3 here is CASKDLSGYGYTF. CDR3 DNA sequence: TGTGCCAGTAAGGACCTGAGTGGCTATGGCTACACCTTC.

This clonotype has just a few counts. This chain joins TRBV30 and TRBJ1-5; 7 bases agree with TRBD1. Losses at the gene ends were 0 bases for V and 4 bases for J; bases not matched to a gene: 9. Per the germline V gene, CDR1 is GTSNPN and CDR2 is SVGIG (reference sequence). This CDR3 comprises 16 residues. CDR3 DNA sequence: TGTGCCTGGAGTGTCGTTGTGGGACAGCTAAATCAGCCCCAGCATTTT. It yields the protein CAWSVVVGQLNQPQHF.

This clonotype was observed at least ten times. V is TRBV2 and J is TRBJ2-1; D is unresolved. V lost 5 bases and J 5 bases, leaving 4 bases between the germline ends. Per the germline V gene, CDR1 is SNHLY and CDR2 is FYNNEI. The CDR3 sequence is 11 residues long. The chain's CDR3 is CASSPDNEQFF. The CDR3, as DNA: TGTGCCAGCAGTCCAGACAATGAGCAGTTCTTC.

The genes are TRBV5-1 and TRBJ2-1; D uncertain. The ends were cut back, 0 bases at V and 10 bases at J, with 17 bases in the middle. Germline CDR1 is SGHRS and CDR2 is YFSETQ. The CDR3 covers 15 residues. In DNA, the CDR3 is TGCGCCAGCAGCTTGGCGTCGGGTGATCTCGGGGAGCAGTTCTTC. Protein sequence: CASSLASGDLGEQFF. Using reference TRBV5-1 and TRBJ2-1 for the parts outside the CDR3, the full variable domain is KAGVTQTPRYLIKTRGQQVTLSCSPISGHRSVSWYQQTPGQGLQFLFEYFSETQRNKGNFPGRFSGRQFSNSRSEMNVSTLELGDSALYLCASSLASGDLGEQFFGPGTRLTVL.

This clonotype was counted ten times or more. The V gene is TRBV6-4, the J gene TRBJ2-3; 10 nucleotides agree with TRBD2. The V gene's germline CDR1 is MRHNA and CDR2 SNTAGT. CDR3 length: 14 residues. V lost 2 bases and J lost 4; bases outside the gene matches: 0. Here the CDR3 reads CASSDTSGADTQYF. Written as DNA, the CDR3 is TGTGCCAGCAGTGACACTAGCGGGGCAGATACGCAGTATTTT.

V usage is TRBV29-1 and J usage is TRBJ1-2; D unclear. The V and J ends lost 2 bases and 0 bases respectively, with 7 bases between them. The germline gives CDR1 SQVTM, CDR2 ANQGSEA. This CDR3 spans 13 amino acids. CDR3 region: CSVERQPNYGYTF. The CDR3 DNA is TGCAGCGTTGAAAGGCAGCCTAACTATGGCTACACCTTC. Supplemented by reference TRBV29-1 and TRBJ1-2, the full variable domain reads SAVISQKPSRDICQRGTSLTIQCQVDSQVTMMFWYRQQPGQSLTLIATANQGSEATYESGFVIDKFPISRPNLTFSTLTVSNMSPEDSSIYLCSVERQPNYGYTFGSGTRLTVV.

This clonotype was counted many times. The CDR3 DNA reads TGCAGTGCTACTAAAGCGGGGGCCGTGGGCAATGAGCAGTTCTTC. Residues: CSATKAGAVGNEQFF. The chain is built from TRBV20-1 and TRBJ2-1; 8 bases fit TRBD2. The germline gives CDR1 DFQATT, CDR2 SNEGSKA (reference sequence). The V segment lost 4 bases and the J segment 6 bases; nucleotides outside the gene matches: 11. This CDR3 has 15 amino acids.

This clonotype was seen more than once but under ten times. CDR3 sequence: CSAEGGTVGTEAFF. The CDR3 DNA reads as TGCAGTGCTGAGGGGGGAACGGTGGGCACTGAAGCTTTCTTT. The J gene is TRBJ1-1, the V gene TRBV20-1; D might be TRBD1 (6 bases). With 5 bases removed from V and 4 bases from J, the gap between germline ends came to 17 bases. Germline V gene data show CDR1 as DFQATT and CDR2 as SNEGSKA (reference sequence). The CDR3 runs 14 residues.

The sample holds many counts of this clonotype. The chain has TRBV24-1 and TRBJ1-6, with unresolved D. Germline assignment: CDR1 KGHDR and CDR2 SFDVKD. This CDR3 is 15 amino acids long. V was trimmed by 1 base and J by 10 bases, leaving 13 bases between them. The CDR3 sequence: CATSDLSRENSPLHF. CDR3 DNA: TGTGCCACCAGTGATTTATCACGGGAAAACTCACCCCTCCACTTT.

This clonotype has at least ten counts. The rearrangement uses TRBV7-9 and TRBJ1-1, with no clear D. The ends were cut back, 1 base at V and 1 base at J, with 10 bases in the middle. This CDR3 has 15 amino acids. Germline CDR1 and CDR2: SEHNR and FQNEAQ (reference sequence). The CDR3 loop is CASSLGVRENTEAFF. Written as DNA, the CDR3 is TGTGCCAGCAGCTTAGGTGTCAGAGAGAACACTGAAGCTTTCTTT.